What follows are 14 T cell receptor beta chains derived from one specimen sequenced in a study of CD8+ T cells in alopecia areata. Following extraction, RNA underwent reverse transcription to cDNA, which served as the sequencing template. Sequencing was performed with immunoSEQ multiplex PCR; in TCRdb, only in-frame clones are kept and a portion is missing. The repertoire has around 300,000 clones, none seen only once; the ten largest take roughly 1.2%. Sorting of pooled cutaneous lymph node cells used CD4, CD8alpha, NKG2D, NKG2ACE and other markers. Sequencing was done on a sample of CD4+ T cells sorted from a lymph node. The receptors stem from a C3H/HeJ mouse with alopecia areata. Mouse MHC haplotype: H2-k.

For this clone: The genes are named according to mouse. The DNA ends 4 residues before the CDR3 does, and the rest of the CDR3 is filled in from the germline J gene. This chain uses TRBV13-1 with TRBJ2-1, with 9 bases matching TRBD1. The ends lost 2 bases at V and 4 bases at J; junction bases unmatched: 4. Germline V lookup: CDR1 NSHNY, CDR2 SYGAGN. The CDR3 extends over 15 amino acids. CDR3 DNA (partial): TGTGCCAGCAGTGACCGGGACAGGGAATATGCT. Protein: CASSDRDREYA. The full CDR3 reads CASSDRDREYAEQFF.

This clone turned up a few times. All gene names here are mouse names. The CDR3 is cut off 4 residues early in the read; its end comes from the germline J gene. The chain couples TRBV13-2 to TRBJ2-1, with D hard to call. Between the trimmed V and J ends, which lost 3 bases and 0 bases, there was a span of 10 bases. This CDR3 spans 15 amino acids. The germline V gene has CDR1 NNHNN and CDR2 SYGAGS (reference sequence). CDR3 DNA (partial): TGTGCCAGCGGTGTCCACAGAGATAACTATGCT. As protein: CASGVHRDNYA. From start to end, the CDR3 is CASGVHRDNYAEQFF.

This clone was picked up a small number of times. Gene names are the mouse ones. The read falls 4 residues short of the CDR3 end, and the missing part is taken from the germline J gene. This chain links TRBV19 with TRBJ2-7; no clear D gene. CDR1 is FNHDT, CDR2 SITEND, per germline (reference sequence). The CDR3 length is 12 residues. The covered CDR3 bases are TGTGCCAGCAGTCTCAGGAGGTAT. Amino acid sequence: CASSLRRY. The entire CDR3 sequence reads CASSLRRYEQYF.

This clone was seen only a few times. Gene and germline names: mouse. The read falls 4 residues short of the CDR3 end, and the missing part is taken from the germline J gene. The chain employs TRBV13-1 and TRBJ2-5; TRBD2 aligns across 8 bases. The junction had 3 bases not matched to a gene; V was cut back by 0 bases and J by 3 bases. CDR3 length: 15 amino acids. Germline-derived CDR1 and CDR2 are NSHNY and SYGAGN. The DNA read from the CDR3 is TGTGCCAGCAGTGATGGGGGGGGGCGACAAGAC. It specifies CASSDGGGRQD. The full CDR3 sequence reads CASSDGGGRQDTQYF.

This clone was found a few times. Gene names and germline match the mouse. The read comes to an end 4 residues before the CDR3 does, leaving the germline J gene to fill in the end. This rearrangement joins TRBV19 to TRBJ1-2; 10 bases fit TRBD1. The CDR3 contains 15 residues. Germline V lookup: CDR1 FNHDT, CDR2 SITEND (reference sequence). The CDR3 DNA, read in part, is TGTGCCAGCAGTCCTGGGACAGGGGCGGCCCCC. Residues: CASSPGTGAAP. The entire CDR3 reads CASSPGTGAAPDYTF.

Details on this clone: Gene names follow the mouse nomenclature. The read falls 4 residues short of the CDR3 end, and the missing part is taken from the germline J gene. This chain uses TRBV13-2 with TRBJ2-4, with 9 bases lining up with TRBD1. This CDR3 contains 16 residues. Trimming cost V 2 bases and J 0 bases; bases outside gene matches: 4. The germline gives CDR1 NNHNN, CDR2 SYGAGS (reference sequence). Here the CDR3 reads CASGEPGQGSQNTLYF. The DNA read from the CDR3 is TGTGCCAGCGGTGAACCGGGACAGGGTAGTCAAAAC.

About this clone: Here the gene names and germline are mouse. The read is 4 residues too short to cover the CDR3 end, so that end is filled in from the germline J gene. The chain links TRBV1 to TRBJ2-2, with 12 positions matching TRBD2. The CDR3 totals 17 residues. Germline V gene data show CDR1 as NSQYPW and CDR2 as LRSPGD (reference sequence). V trimming: 5 bases; J trimming: 3 bases; junction bases outside the gene matches: 7. The sequenced CDR3 bases are TGCACCTGCAGTCTGACTGGGGGGGCGCGGGACACCGGG. This codes for CTCSLTGGARDTG. The whole CDR3 is CTCSLTGGARDTGQLYF. Variable domain in full (rest from reference TRBV1 and TRBJ2-2): VTLLEQNPRWRLVPRGQAVNLRCILKNSQYPWMSWYQQDLQKQLQWLFTLRSPGDKEVKSLPGADYLATRVTDTELRLQVANMSQGRTLYCTCSLTGGARDTGQLYFGEGSKLTVL.

This clone appeared a few times. Mouse germline and gene names are used. The DNA ends 3 residues before the CDR3 does, and the rest of the CDR3 is filled in from the germline J gene. V is TRBV19 and J is TRBJ1-6; 10 bases map to TRBD1. TRBJ1-6 carries the ORF label, with uncertain function. The length of the CDR3 is 16 residues. Germline trimming cut 4 bases from V and 1 base from J; bases unmatched to any gene: 2. CDR1 is FNHDT and CDR2 is SITEND in the germline V gene (reference sequence). CDR3 bases read: TGTGCCAGCAGTTCGGACAGGGGGTCCTATAATTCGCCC. As protein: CASSSDRGSYNSP. Given in full, the CDR3 is CASSSDRGSYNSPLYF.

Note on this clone: All gene names here are mouse names. The sequence runs out 4 residues before the end of the CDR3; the remainder is reconstructed from the germline J gene. The chain carries TRBV13-3 and TRBJ1-2, with TRBD1 matching over 7 bases. V was pared by 1 base and J by 4 bases, with 4 bases of the junction left unmatched. There are 14 residues in the CDR3. The germline V gene has CDR1 NNHDY and CDR2 SYVADS. The DNA read from the CDR3 is TGTGCCAGCAGTGATACAGGGGTGGGCTCC. Its translation is CASSDTGVGS. The whole CDR3 reads CASSDTGVGSDYTF.

Regarding this clone: Gene labels here are mouse ones. The CDR3 is cut off 4 residues early in the read; its end comes from the germline J gene. V usage is TRBV13-2 and J usage is TRBJ2-7; the match to TRBD1 covers 9 bases. The junction had 3 bases not matched to a gene; V was cut back by 5 bases and J by 3 bases. The CDR3 runs to 13 residues. Germline lookup yields CDR1 NNHNN and CDR2 SYGAGS (reference sequence). The CDR3 sequence: CASGGTGHYEQYF. The sequenced part of the CDR3 DNA is TGTGCCAGCGGAGGGACAGGGCACTAT.

This clone was seen only a few times. Gene names and germline refer to mouse. Read data end 4 residues before the CDR3 end; the end is taken from the germline J gene. The gene calls are TRBV13-1 and TRBJ2-2; 8 nucleotides match TRBD2. J was trimmed by 0 bases and V by 2 bases; bases with no gene match: 3. Germline values: CDR1 NSHNY, CDR2 SYGAGN. The CDR3 is made up of 16 amino acids. Here the CDR3 reads CASSENWGTNTGQLYF. CDR3 DNA (partial): TGTGCCAGCAGTGAGAACTGGGGGACAAACACCGGG.

This clone was detected only a few times. Mouse names are used for the genes. The missing CDR3 end, 4 residues past where the read stops, is filled in from the germline J gene. The chain recombines TRBV13-1 with TRBJ1-1; tentative D call: TRBD1 (5 bases). Trimming took off 5 bases at V and 0 bases at J, with 8 bases between the two ends. This CDR3 comprises 13 residues. Germline CDR1 reads NSHNY; CDR2 reads SYGAGN. CDR3 sequence reads: CASRDTSNTEVFF. CDR3 bases read: TGTGCCAGCAGGGACACCTCAAACACA.

This clone was observed a handful of times. Gene names are the mouse ones. Read coverage stops 4 residues before the CDR3 terminus; the germline J gene supplies the remainder. The chain recombines TRBV19 with TRBJ2-1; 9 positions match TRBD2. V gave up 5 bases and J gave up 3 bases; unmatched junction bases: 6. The germline CDR1 and CDR2 sequences are FNHDT and SITEND (reference sequence). The CDR3 has 15 residues. The CDR3 sequence: CASSHTGGSYAEQFF. Partial CDR3 DNA: TGTGCCAGCAGCCATACTGGGGGGAGCTATGCT.

This clone has just a few counts. The gene symbols are mouse symbols. The read halts 4 residues ahead of the CDR3 end, with the missing end drawn from the germline J gene. The chain carries TRBV12-1 and TRBJ2-3; the D gene is possibly TRBD1 (6 bases). The V end lost 4 bases, the J end lost 3 bases, and 10 bases lay between the germline ends. The CDR3 consists of 13 residues. The germline V gene encodes CDR1 SGHSN and CDR2 HYEKVE. The sequenced CDR3 bases are TGTGCCAGCTCAACAGGGAGGGCAGAA. This encodes CASSTGRAE. The complete CDR3 sequence is CASSTGRAETLYF. The whole variable domain, remainder taken from reference TRBV12-1 and TRBJ2-3, is DSGVVQSPRHIIKEKGGRSVLTCIPISGHSNVVWYQQTLGKELKFLIQHYEKVERDKGFLPSRFSVQQFDDYHSEMNMSALELEDSAMYFCASSTGRAETLYFGSGTRLTVL.